These 3 T cell receptor beta chains originate from one sample sequenced in a study of blood T cells in healthy people across ages. It was with a sample-barcoded 5' primer and a J-beta primer mix that a second PCR of roughly 6 to 11 cycles was run. TCRdb reprocessed the 5' RACE reads via MiXCR and lists one record per CDR3 protein. Of around 1.7 million distinct CDR3 sequences in the sample, about 30% were seen once. The sequenced sample consisted of blood. All receptors derive from a woman in her 30s in good health.

The chain uses TRBV12-3 or TRBV12-4 and TRBJ2-1; TRBD2 aligns across 8 bases. Trimming removed 6 bases from V and 12 bases from J; junction bases left unmatched: 13. This CDR3 has 14 amino acids. Here the CDR3 reads CASSISSGAEGQFF. The DNA for the CDR3 is TGTGCCAGCAGCATTAGTAGCGGGGCTGAGGGGCAGTTCTTC.

Remarks on this clonotype: A read error may be the cause here, since a much bigger clone is one base away. This sequence joins TRBV6-1 and TRBJ2-1, with TRBD1 as a possible D gene (6 bases). CDR3 length: 13 amino acids. The germline CDR1 and CDR2 sequences are MNHNS and SASEGT. Trimming took off 6 bases at V and 10 bases at J, with 16 bases between the two ends. CDR3 nucleotides: TGTGCCAGCAGAGGGGGAAGGTCCTACGAGCAGTTCTTC. Amino acids: CASRGGRSYEQFF.

This clonotype was counted a few times. The V call is TRBV20-1, the J call TRBJ2-7; tentative D call: TRBD2 (5 bases). The CDR3 is 14 residues long. Germline V lookup: CDR1 DFQATT, CDR2 SNEGSKA (reference sequence). V gave up 0 bases and J gave up 2 bases, with 11 bases separating them. The CDR3 sequence is CSARDKEGPYEQYF. CDR3 in DNA: TGCAGTGCTAGAGATAAAGAGGGCCCCTACGAGCAGTACTTC.